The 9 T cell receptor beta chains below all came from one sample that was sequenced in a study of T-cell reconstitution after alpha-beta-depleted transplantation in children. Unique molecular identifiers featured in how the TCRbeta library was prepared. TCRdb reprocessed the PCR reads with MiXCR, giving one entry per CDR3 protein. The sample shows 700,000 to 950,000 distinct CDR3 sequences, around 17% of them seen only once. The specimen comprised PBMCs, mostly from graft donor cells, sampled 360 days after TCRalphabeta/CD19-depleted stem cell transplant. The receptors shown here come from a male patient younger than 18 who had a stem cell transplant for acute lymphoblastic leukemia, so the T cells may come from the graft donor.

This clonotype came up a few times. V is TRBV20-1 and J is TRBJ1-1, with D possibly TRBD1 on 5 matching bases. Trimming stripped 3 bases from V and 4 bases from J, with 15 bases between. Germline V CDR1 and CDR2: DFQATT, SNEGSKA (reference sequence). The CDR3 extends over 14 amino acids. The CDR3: CSARVLRGPTEAFF. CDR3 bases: TGCAGTGCTAGGGTCCTTAGGGGTCCCACTGAAGCTTTCTTT.

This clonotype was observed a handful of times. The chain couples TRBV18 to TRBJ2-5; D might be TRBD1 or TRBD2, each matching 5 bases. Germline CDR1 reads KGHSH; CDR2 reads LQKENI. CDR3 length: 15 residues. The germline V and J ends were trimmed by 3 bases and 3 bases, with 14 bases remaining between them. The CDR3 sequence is CASSPRPGTEETQYF. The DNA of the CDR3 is TGTGCCAGCTCACCCCGACCAGGGACGGAAGAGACCCAGTACTTC. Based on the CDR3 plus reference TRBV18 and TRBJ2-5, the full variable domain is NAGVMQNPRHLVRRRGQEARLRCSPMKGHSHVYWYRQLPEEGLKFMVYLQKENIIDESGMPKERFSAEFPKEGPSILRIQQVVRGDSAAYFCASSPRPGTEETQYFGPGTRLLVL.

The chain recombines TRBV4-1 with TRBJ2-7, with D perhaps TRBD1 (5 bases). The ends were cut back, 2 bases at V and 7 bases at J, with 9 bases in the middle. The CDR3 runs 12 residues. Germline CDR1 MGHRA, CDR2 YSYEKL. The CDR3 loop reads CASSQKAGEQYF. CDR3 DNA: TGCGCCAGCAGCCAAAAGGCAGGGGAGCAGTACTTC.

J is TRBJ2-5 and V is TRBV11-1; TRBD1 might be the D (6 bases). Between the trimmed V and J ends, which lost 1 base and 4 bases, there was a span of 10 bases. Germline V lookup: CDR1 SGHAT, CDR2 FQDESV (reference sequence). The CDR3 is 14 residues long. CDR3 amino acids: CASSLVGARETQYF. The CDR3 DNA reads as TGTGCCAGCAGCTTAGTGGGGGCTCGAGAGACCCAGTACTTC.

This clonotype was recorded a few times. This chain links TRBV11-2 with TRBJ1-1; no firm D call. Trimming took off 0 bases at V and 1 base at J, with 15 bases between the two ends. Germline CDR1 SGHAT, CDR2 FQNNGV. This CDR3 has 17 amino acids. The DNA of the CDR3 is TGTGCCAGCAGCTTAGATTCTAACGGACGTACGAACACTGAAGCTTTCTTT. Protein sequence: CASSLDSNGRTNTEAFF.

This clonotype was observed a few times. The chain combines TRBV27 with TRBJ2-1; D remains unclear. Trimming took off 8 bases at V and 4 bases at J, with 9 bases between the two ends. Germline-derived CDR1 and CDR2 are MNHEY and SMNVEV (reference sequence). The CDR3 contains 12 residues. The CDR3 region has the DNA TGTGCCAGCGGATTACCTTACAATGAGCAGTTCTTC. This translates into CASGLPYNEQFF.

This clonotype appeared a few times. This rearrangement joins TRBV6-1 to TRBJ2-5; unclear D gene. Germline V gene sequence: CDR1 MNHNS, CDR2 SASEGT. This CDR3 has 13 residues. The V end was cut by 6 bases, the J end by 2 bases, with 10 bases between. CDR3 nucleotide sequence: TGTGCCAGCAGCGGTGGGGAACAAGAGACCCAGTACTTC. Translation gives CASSGGEQETQYF.

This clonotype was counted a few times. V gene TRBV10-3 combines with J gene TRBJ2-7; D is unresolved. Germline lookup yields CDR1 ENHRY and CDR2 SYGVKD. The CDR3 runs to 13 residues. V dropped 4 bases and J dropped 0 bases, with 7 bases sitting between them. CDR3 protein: CAISAAVSYEQYF. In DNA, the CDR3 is TGTGCCATCAGTGCAGCAGTCTCCTACGAGCAGTACTTC.

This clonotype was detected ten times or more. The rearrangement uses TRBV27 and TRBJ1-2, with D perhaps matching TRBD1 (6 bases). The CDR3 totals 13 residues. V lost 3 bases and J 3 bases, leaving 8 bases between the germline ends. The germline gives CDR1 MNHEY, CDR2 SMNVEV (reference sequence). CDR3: CASSFNRDYGYTF. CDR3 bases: TGTGCCAGCAGTTTCAACAGGGACTATGGCTACACCTTC.